The 5 T cell receptor beta chains below were found in one sample sequenced in a study of T cells after yellow fever vaccination. TCRdb independently ran MiXCR on the 5' RACE reads; one entry per CDR3 protein. The repertoire holds about 94,000 distinct CDR3 sequences, 8% to 10% seen once, with around 16% in the top ten. The input for sequencing was CD8+ T cells not binding an NS4B(214-222) dextramer, sorted from PBMCs, taken less than 16 days after the first yellow fever vaccination. The receptors were gathered from a man aged 18 to 30 who received the YFV17D yellow fever vaccine.

J is TRBJ2-1 and V is TRBV7-9; D is unclear. CDR1 SEHNR and CDR2 FQNEAQ come from the germline V gene (reference sequence). This CDR3 spans 18 amino acids. V dropped 5 bases and J dropped 0 bases, with 20 bases sitting between them. The CDR3 spells CASSLNWVGISSYNEQFF. CDR3 DNA sequence: TGTGCCAGCAGCCTAAATTGGGTGGGCATCTCCTCCTACAATGAGCAGTTCTTC.

The count of this clonotype is one. V usage is TRBV24-1 and J usage is TRBJ1-5; D is uncertain. The length of the CDR3 is 12 residues. The V end lost 4 bases, the J end lost 4 bases, and 4 bases lay between the germline ends. The germline V gene encodes CDR1 KGHDR and CDR2 SFDVKD. The CDR3 is CATSDGNQPQHF. CDR3 nucleotides: TGTGCCACCAGTGACGGTAATCAGCCCCAGCATTTT.

This clonotype appeared a few times. The chain couples TRBV12-3 or TRBV12-4 to TRBJ1-5; D unclear. The CDR3 is 15 amino acids. Deletions cut 5 bases from V and 3 bases from J, with 14 bases between. This CDR3 reads CASSEVEVPNQPQHF. In DNA, the CDR3 is TGTGCCAGCAGTGAAGTAGAGGTACCCAATCAGCCCCAGCATTTT.

This chain joins TRBV24-1 and TRBJ2-3, with 9 bases fitting TRBD1. The germline V gene has CDR1 KGHDR and CDR2 SFDVKD. CDR3 length equals 16 residues. Trimming cost V 3 bases and J 6 bases; bases outside gene matches: 9. The chain's CDR3 is CATSDNSGTGPDTQYF. DNA of the CDR3: TGTGCCACCAGTGATAACAGCGGGACAGGGCCCGATACGCAGTATTTT.

The rearrangement uses TRBV9 and TRBJ1-2; D remains ambiguous. The CDR3 covers 13 residues. With 2 bases removed from V and 10 bases from J, the gap between germline ends came to 15 bases. Germline V CDR1 and CDR2: SGDLS, YYNGEE. The CDR3 is CASSVDESDLYTF. The CDR3 DNA is TGTGCCAGCAGCGTTGACGAGTCAGACCTCTACACCTTC.